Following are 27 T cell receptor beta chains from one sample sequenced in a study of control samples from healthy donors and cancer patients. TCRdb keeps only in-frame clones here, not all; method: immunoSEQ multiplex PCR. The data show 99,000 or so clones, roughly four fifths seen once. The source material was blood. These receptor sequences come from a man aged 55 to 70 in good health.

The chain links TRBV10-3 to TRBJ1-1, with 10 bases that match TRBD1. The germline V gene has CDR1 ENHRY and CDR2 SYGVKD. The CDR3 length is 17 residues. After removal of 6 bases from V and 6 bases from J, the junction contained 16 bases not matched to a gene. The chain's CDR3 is CAISEAYLGQGNAEAFF. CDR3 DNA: TGTGCCATCAGCGAAGCCTATTTGGGACAGGGGAATGCTGAAGCTTTCTTT.

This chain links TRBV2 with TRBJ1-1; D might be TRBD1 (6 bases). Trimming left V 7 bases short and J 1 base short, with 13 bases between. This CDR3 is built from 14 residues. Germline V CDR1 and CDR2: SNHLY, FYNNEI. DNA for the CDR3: TGTGCCAGCATGCGGGGGCGCCCGAACACTGAAGCTTTCTTT. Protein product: CASMRGRPNTEAFF.

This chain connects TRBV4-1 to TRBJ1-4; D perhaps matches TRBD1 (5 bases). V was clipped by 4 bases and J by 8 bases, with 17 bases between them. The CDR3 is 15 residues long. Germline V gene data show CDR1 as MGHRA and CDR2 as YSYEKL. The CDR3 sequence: CASSLAGISQEKLFF. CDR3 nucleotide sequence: TGCGCCAGCAGCCTGGCAGGGATTTCCCAAGAAAAACTGTTTTTT.

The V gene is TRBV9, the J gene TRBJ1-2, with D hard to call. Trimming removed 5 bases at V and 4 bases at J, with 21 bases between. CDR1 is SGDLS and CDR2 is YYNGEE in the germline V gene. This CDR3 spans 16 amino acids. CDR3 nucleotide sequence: TGTGCCAGCAGGTCCGGGCCCACCCTCGGGAGCTATGGCTACACCTTC. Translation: CASRSGPTLGSYGYTF.

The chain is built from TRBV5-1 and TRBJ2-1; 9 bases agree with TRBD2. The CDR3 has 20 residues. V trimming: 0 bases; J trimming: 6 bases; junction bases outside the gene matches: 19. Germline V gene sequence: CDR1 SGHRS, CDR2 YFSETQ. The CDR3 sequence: CASSLEHVGGRAGVGNEQFF. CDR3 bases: TGCGCCAGCAGCTTGGAACACGTCGGCGGGAGGGCCGGGGTCGGCAATGAGCAGTTCTTC.

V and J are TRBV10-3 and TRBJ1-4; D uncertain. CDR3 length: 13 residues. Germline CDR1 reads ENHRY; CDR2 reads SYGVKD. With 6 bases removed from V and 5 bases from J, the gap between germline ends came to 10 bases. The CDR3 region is CAISPGRNEKLFF. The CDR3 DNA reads TGTGCCATCAGCCCCGGGAGAAATGAAAAACTGTTTTTT.

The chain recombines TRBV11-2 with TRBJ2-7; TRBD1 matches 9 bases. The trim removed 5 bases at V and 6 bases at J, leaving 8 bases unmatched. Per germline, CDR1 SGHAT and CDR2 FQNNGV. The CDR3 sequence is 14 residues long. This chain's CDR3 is CASSAGTGYIEQYF. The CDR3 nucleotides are TGTGCCAGCAGCGCCGGGACAGGGTATATCGAGCAGTACTTC. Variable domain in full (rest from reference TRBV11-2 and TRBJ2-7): EAGVAQSPRYKIIEKRQSVAFWCNPISGHATLYWYQQILGQGPKLLIQFQNNGVVDDSQLPKDRFSAERLKGVDSTLKIQPAKLEDSAVYLCASSAGTGYIEQYFGPGTRLTVT.

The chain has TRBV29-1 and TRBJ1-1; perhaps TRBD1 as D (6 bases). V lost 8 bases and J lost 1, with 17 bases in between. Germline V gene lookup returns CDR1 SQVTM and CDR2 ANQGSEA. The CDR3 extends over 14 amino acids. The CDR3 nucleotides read TGCAGCATCTCCAGGGGAGGAGCGAACACTGAAGCTTTCTTT. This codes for CSISRGGANTEAFF. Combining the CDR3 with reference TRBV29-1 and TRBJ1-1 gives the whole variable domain SAVISQKPSRDICQRGTSLTIQCQVDSQVTMMFWYRQQPGQSLTLIATANQGSEATYESGFVIDKFPISRPNLTFSTLTVSNMSPEDSSIYLCSISRGGANTEAFFGQGTRLTVV.

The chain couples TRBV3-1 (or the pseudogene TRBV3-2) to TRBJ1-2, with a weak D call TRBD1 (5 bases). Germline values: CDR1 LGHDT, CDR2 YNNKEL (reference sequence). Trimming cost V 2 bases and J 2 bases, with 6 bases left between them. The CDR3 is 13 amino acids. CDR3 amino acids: CASSQTGNYGYTF. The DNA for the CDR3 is TGTGCCAGCAGCCAAACAGGCAACTATGGCTACACCTTC.

The DNA of the CDR3 is TGTGCCAGCACCCGAACCTATGGCTACACCTTC. This translates into CASTRTYGYTF. This chain joins TRBV2 and TRBJ1-2; no clear D gene. From germline, CDR1 is SNHLY and CDR2 FYNNEI. The V end lost 7 bases, the J end lost 4 bases, and 7 bases lay between the germline ends. CDR3 size: 11 residues.

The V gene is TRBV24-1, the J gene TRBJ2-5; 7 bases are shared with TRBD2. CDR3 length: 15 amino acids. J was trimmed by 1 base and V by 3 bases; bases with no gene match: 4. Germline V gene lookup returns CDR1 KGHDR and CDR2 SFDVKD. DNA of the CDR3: TGTGCCACCAGTGATCGGGACTACCTCCAAGAGACCCAGTACTTC. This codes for CATSDRDYLQETQYF.

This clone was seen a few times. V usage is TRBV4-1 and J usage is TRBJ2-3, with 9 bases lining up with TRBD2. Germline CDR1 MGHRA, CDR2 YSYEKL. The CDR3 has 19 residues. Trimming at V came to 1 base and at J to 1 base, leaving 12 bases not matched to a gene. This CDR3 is CASSQGRGGPSGRTDTQYF. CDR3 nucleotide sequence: TGCGCCAGCAGCCAAGGGCGGGGGGGGCCTAGCGGTCGCACAGATACGCAGTATTTT.

CDR3: CASSLDPSGNEQFF. CDR3 in DNA: TGCGCCAGCAGCTTGGACCCTAGTGGGAATGAGCAGTTCTTC. V usage is TRBV5-1 and J usage is TRBJ2-1; D is uncertain. This CDR3 is built from 14 residues. Germline V CDR1 and CDR2: SGHRS, YFSETQ. The V gene lost 0 bases and the J gene lost 7 bases, with 11 bases spanning the gap.

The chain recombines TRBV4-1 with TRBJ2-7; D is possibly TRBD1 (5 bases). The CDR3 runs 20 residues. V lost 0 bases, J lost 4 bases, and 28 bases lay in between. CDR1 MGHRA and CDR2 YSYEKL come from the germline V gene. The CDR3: CASSQDRRIWAKGKSYEQYF. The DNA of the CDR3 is TGCGCCAGCAGCCAAGACCGGCGAATTTGGGCCAAGGGGAAATCGTACGAGCAGTACTTC.

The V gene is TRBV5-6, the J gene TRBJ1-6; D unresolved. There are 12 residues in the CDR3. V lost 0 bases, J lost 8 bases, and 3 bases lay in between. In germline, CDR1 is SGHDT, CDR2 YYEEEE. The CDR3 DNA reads TGTGCCAGCAGCTTGGGGGATTCACCCCTCCACTTT. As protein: CASSLGDSPLHF. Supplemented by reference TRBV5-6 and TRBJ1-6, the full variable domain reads DAGVTQSPTHLIKTRGQQVTLRCSPKSGHDTVSWYQQALGQGPQFIFQYYEEEERQRGNFPDRFSGHQFPNYSSELNVNALLLGDSALYLCASSLGDSPLHFGNGTRLTVT.

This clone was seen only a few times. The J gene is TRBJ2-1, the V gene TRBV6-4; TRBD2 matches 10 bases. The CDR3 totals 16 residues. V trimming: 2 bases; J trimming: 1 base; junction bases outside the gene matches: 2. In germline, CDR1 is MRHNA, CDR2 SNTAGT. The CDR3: CASSDTSGESYNEQFF. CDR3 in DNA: TGTGCCAGCAGTGACACTAGCGGGGAATCCTACAATGAGCAGTTCTTC.

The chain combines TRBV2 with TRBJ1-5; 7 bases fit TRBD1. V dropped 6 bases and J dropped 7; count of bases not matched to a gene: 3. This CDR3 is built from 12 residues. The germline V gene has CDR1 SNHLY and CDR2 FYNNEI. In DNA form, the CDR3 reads TGTGCCAGCAGACAGGGGATGCAGCCCCAGCATTTT. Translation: CASRQGMQPQHF.

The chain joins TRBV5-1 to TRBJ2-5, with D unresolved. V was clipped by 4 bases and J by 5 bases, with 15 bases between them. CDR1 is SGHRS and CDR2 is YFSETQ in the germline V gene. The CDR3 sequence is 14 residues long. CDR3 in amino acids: CASSLRFFRETQYF. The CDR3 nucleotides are TGCGCCAGCAGCCTCAGGTTTTTTCGGGAGACCCAGTACTTC.

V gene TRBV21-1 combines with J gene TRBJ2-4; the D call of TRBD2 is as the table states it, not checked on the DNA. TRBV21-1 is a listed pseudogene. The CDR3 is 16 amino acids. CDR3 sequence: CASSKERTSRKNIQYF. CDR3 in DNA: TGTGCCAGCAGCAAAGAGCGAACGTCCCGTAAAAACATTCAGTACTTC.

CDR3: CASSQVSYEQYF. The CDR3 DNA follows: TGTGCCAGCAGCCAAGTCAGCTACGAGCAGTACTTC. V gene TRBV3-1 (or the pseudogene TRBV3-2) combines with J gene TRBJ2-7, with D hard to call. Trimming shortened V by 1 base and J by 3 bases, and 4 bases separated the two germline ends. Germline values: CDR1 LGHDT, CDR2 YNNKEL (reference sequence). This CDR3 is built from 12 residues.

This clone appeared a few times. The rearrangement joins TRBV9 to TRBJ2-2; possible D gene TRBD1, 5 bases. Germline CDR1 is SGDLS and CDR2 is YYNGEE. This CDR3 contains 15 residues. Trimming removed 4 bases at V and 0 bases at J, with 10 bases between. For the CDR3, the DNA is TGTGCCAGCAGCAAGGCAGGGACGAACACCGGGGAGCTGTTTTTT. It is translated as CASSKAGTNTGELFF.

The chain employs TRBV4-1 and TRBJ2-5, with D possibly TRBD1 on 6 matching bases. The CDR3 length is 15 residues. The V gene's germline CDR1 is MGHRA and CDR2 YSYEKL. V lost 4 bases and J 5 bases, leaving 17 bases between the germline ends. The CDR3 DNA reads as TGCGCCAGCAGCCTACAGGGAAGGGTGGGGGAGACCCAGTACTTC. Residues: CASSLQGRVGETQYF.

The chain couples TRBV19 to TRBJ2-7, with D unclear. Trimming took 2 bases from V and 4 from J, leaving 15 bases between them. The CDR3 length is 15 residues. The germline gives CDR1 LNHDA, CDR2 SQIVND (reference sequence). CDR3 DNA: TGTGCCAGTAGTATAAGATTTGCGGTGAAGTACGAGCAGTACTTC. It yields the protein CASSIRFAVKYEQYF.

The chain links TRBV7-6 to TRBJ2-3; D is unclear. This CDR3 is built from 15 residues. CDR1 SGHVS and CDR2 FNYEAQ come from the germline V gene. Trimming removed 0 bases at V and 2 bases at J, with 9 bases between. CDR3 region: CASSLARTYTDTQYF. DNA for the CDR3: TGTGCCAGCAGCTTAGCGAGGACCTACACAGATACGCAGTATTTT.

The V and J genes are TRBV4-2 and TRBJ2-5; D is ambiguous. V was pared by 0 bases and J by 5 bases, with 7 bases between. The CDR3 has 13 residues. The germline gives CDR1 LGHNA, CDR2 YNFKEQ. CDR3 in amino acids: CASSQDPRETQYF. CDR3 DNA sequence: TGTGCCAGCAGCCAAGACCCCCGGGAGACCCAGTACTTC.

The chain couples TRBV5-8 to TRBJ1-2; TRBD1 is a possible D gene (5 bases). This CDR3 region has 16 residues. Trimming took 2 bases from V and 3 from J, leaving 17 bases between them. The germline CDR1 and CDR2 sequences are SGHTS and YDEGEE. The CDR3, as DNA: TGTGCCAGCAGCTTCAACCTCGGACAAACGGACTATGGCTACACCTTC. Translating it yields CASSFNLGQTDYGYTF.

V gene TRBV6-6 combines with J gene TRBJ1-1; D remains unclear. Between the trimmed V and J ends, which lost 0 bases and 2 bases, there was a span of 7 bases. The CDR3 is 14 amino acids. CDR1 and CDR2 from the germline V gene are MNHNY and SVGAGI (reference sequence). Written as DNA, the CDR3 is TGTGCCAGCAGTTACTCGCCAGGCAACACTGAAGCTTTCTTT. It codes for CASSYSPGNTEAFF.